The 18 T cell receptor beta chains presented below share a single source sample, sequenced in a study of OX40 agonist ivuxolimab in advanced cancers. The method was immunoSEQ multiplex PCR; TCRdb's version includes in-frame clones alone and lacks a portion of them. There are approximately 58,000 clones in the sample; roughly nine tenths occur only once, and around 0.73% lies in the top ten. Material: CD4+ or CD8+ T cells sorted from blood, obtained in a trial of the OX40 agonist ivuxolimab. The receptors were gathered from an adult with an advanced solid tumor such as melanoma, head and neck, liver or kidney cancer.

The chain is built from TRBV28 and TRBJ1-2; D gene uncertain. Trimming took 6 bases from V and 3 from J, leaving 20 bases between them. The germline V gene has CDR1 MDHEN and CDR2 SYDVKM. CDR3 length: 16 amino acids. This CDR3 reads CASRTGNSGSYYGYTF. The CDR3 DNA sequence: TGTGCCAGCAGAACTGGGAACAGCGGAAGTTACTATGGCTACACCTTC.

The genes are TRBV12-5 and TRBJ2-1; possibly TRBD1 for D (6 bases). Per germline, CDR1 LGHNT and CDR2 FRNRAP. CDR3 length: 16 amino acids. V shed 4 bases and J shed 4 bases, with 17 bases lying between them. The CDR3: CASGSASTGWYNEQFF. The CDR3 DNA follows: TGTGCTAGTGGTTCCGCCTCGACAGGTTGGTACAATGAGCAGTTCTTC.

The rearrangement uses TRBV14 and TRBJ1-2; weak D call: TRBD1 (5 bases). Germline V CDR1 and CDR2: SGHDN, FVKESK. V shed 0 bases and J shed 4 bases, with 12 bases lying between them. The CDR3 has 15 amino acids. The CDR3 DNA sequence: TGTGCCAGCAGCCAAGATAGCCGGGGACCCTATGGCTACACCTTC. Translated: CASSQDSRGPYGYTF.

This chain uses TRBV14 with TRBJ2-5; no reliable D call. Trimming pared 2 bases from V and 4 bases from J, leaving 2 bases between. The CDR3 sequence is 11 residues long. From germline, CDR1 is SGHDN and CDR2 FVKESK. The CDR3: CASSQTETQYF. For the CDR3, the DNA is TGTGCCAGCAGCCAAACAGAGACCCAGTACTTC. Filled out from reference TRBV14 and TRBJ2-5, the complete variable domain reads EAGVTQFPSHSVIEKGQTVTLRCDPISGHDNLYWYRRVMGKEIKFLLHFVKESKQDESGMPNNRFLAERTGGTYSTLKVQPAELEDSGVYFCASSQTETQYFGPGTRLLVL.

J is TRBJ1-1 and V is TRBV7-2; the D is unclear. The length of the CDR3 is 16 residues. V gave up 4 bases and J gave up 0 bases, with 15 bases separating them. The germline V gene encodes CDR1 SGHTA and CDR2 FQGNSA. The CDR3 nucleotides read TGTGCCAGCAGCTCCCATCCCCCCGGGATGAACACTGAAGCTTTCTTT. This gives the protein CASSSHPPGMNTEAFF.

The chain combines TRBV28 with TRBJ2-2, with D tentatively TRBD1 or TRBD2 (5 bases each). The CDR3 is 16 amino acids. The germline CDR1 and CDR2 sequences are MDHEN and SYDVKM. V lost 2 bases and J lost 4, with 14 bases in between. CDR3 residues: CASSLRRGRGTGELFF. The CDR3 DNA follows: TGTGCCAGCAGTTTACGCCGGGGAAGGGGCACCGGGGAGCTGTTTTTT.

This clone was seen more than once but under ten times. V is TRBV25-1 and J is TRBJ2-5, with no clear D. This CDR3 is 11 amino acids long. Per the germline V gene, CDR1 is MGHDK and CDR2 is SYGVNS. The V end was cut by 5 bases, the J end by 5 bases, with 6 bases between. In nucleotides, the CDR3 is TGTGCCAGCAGTTCGCCTGAGACCCAGTACTTC. Protein product: CASSSPETQYF.

This chain connects TRBV11-3 to TRBJ2-2; the match to TRBD1 covers 9 bases. Per germline, CDR1 SGHNT and CDR2 YENEEA. V shed 0 bases, J shed 4 bases, and the junction held 3 bases outside the gene matches. CDR3 size: 16 residues. CDR3 sequence (DNA): TGTGCCAGCAGCTTAGACGGGACAGGGACCACCGGGGAGCTGTTTTTT. Protein sequence: CASSLDGTGTTGELFF.

About this clone itself: The junction shows a germline mismatch at one end, possibly a read error. V is TRBV19 and J is TRBJ1-5; D is perhaps TRBD1 (5 bases). CDR3 length: 15 residues. Germline V gene lookup returns CDR1 LNHDA and CDR2 SQIVND (reference sequence). The chain's CDR3 is CASSPRDGSDQPQHF. The DNA of the CDR3 is TGTGCCAGTAGTCCCCGGGACGGTAGCGATCAGCCCCAGCATTTT.

The chain couples TRBV25-1 to TRBJ2-1; D remains unclear. V shed 3 bases and J shed 13 bases, with 13 bases lying between them. Germline V gene lookup returns CDR1 MGHDK and CDR2 SYGVNS. The CDR3 length is 12 residues. This chain's CDR3 is CASSERLGVQFF. CDR3 sequence (DNA): TGTGCCAGCAGTGAGCGCTTGGGCGTACAGTTCTTC.

This clone has more than one count but fewer than ten. The chain is built from TRBV28 and TRBJ1-5, with TRBD1 matching over 9 bases. This CDR3 region has 14 residues. V lost 5 bases, J lost 6 bases, and 5 bases stayed unmatched. Germline-derived CDR1 and CDR2 are MDHEN and SYDVKM. The CDR3 region is CASSLDRGGQPQHF. In DNA form, the CDR3 reads TGTGCCAGCAGTCTTGACAGGGGGGGTCAGCCCCAGCATTTT.

This clone appeared once. V usage is TRBV4-2 and J usage is TRBJ2-3, with TRBD2 matching over 9 bases. This CDR3 comprises 16 residues. After removal of 1 base from V and 6 bases from J, the junction contained 8 bases not matched to a gene. Germline V gene data show CDR1 as LGHNA and CDR2 as YNFKEQ. The CDR3 spells CASSQALGLATDTQYF. CDR3 in DNA: TGTGCCAGCAGCCAAGCGCTGGGACTAGCAACCGATACGCAGTATTTT.

This clone was found a few times. The CDR3 protein is CASTQGGGNQPQHF. The CDR3 nucleotides read TGTGCCAGCACCCAGGGGGGAGGCAATCAGCCCCAGCATTTT. J is TRBJ1-5 and V is TRBV6-6; 7 nucleotides agree with TRBD1. The J segment lost 2 bases and the V segment lost 7 bases, leaving 5 bases of the junction unmatched. Germline values: CDR1 MNHNY, CDR2 SVGAGI (reference sequence). The CDR3 spans 14 residues.

The chain recombines TRBV21-1 with TRBJ2-5; no DNA check was done on the table's D call, TRBD2. TRBV21-1 constitutes a pseudogene. The CDR3 is 16 residues long. The CDR3 sequence is CASSKGGLAGGPTQYF. The CDR3 coding sequence is TGTGCCAGCAGCAAAGGCGGGCTAGCGGGAGGACCGACCCAGTACTTC.

Turning to this clone: The germline gene is not matched at one end of the junction; a read error may be the cause. The chain joins TRBV7-7 to TRBJ2-1, with D uncertain. CDR1 is SSHAT, CDR2 FNYEAQ, per germline (reference sequence). This CDR3 contains 15 residues. The CDR3 is CASSLSSDPYNEQFF. Written as DNA, the CDR3 is TGTGCTAGCAGCTTATCTTCGGACCCCTACAATGAGCAGTTCTTC.

The rearrangement uses TRBV4-1 and TRBJ2-3, with D unclear. The germline V and J ends were trimmed by 2 bases and 4 bases, with 7 bases remaining between them. The CDR3 length is 13 residues. Germline lookup yields CDR1 MGHRA and CDR2 YSYEKL. CDR3 nucleotide sequence: TGCGCCAGCAGCCAATTCCCCCCAGATACGCAGTATTTT. It encodes CASSQFPPDTQYF.

The chain joins TRBV6-1 to TRBJ1-1; no firm D call. V shed 5 bases and J shed 4 bases, with 14 bases lying between them. Germline V gene lookup returns CDR1 MNHNS and CDR2 SASEGT. The CDR3 contains 14 residues. The CDR3 reads CASSITRVGTEAFF. Written as DNA, the CDR3 is TGTGCCAGCAGTATAACTCGGGTTGGCACTGAAGCTTTCTTT.

The V call is TRBV19, the J call TRBJ1-4; 7 bases are a match to TRBD1. Looked up from germline, CDR1 is LNHDA and CDR2 is SQIVND (reference sequence). The J segment lost 1 base and the V segment lost 5 bases, leaving 13 bases of the junction unmatched. The CDR3 loop spans 18 amino acids. CDR3 in DNA: TGTGCCAGTAGTTTATTGACAGGGCGGTATGTAACTAATGAAAAACTGTTTTTT. As protein: CASSLLTGRYVTNEKLFF.